Following are 9 T cell receptor beta chains from one sample sequenced in a study of shared clonotypes between healthy human individuals. The method was immunoSEQ multiplex PCR; TCRdb's version includes in-frame clones alone and lacks a portion of them. The sample yields over a million clones, under 80% seen once. The source material was memory CD4+ T cells sorted from blood. The subset denotes: CD45RA-negative fraction. These receptors were taken from a man in his late teens or twenties in good health.

The chain joins TRBV4-1 to TRBJ2-1, with 10 positions matching TRBD2. The CDR3 totals 14 residues. The trim removed 10 bases at V and 4 bases at J, leaving 7 bases unmatched. Looked up from germline, CDR1 is MGHRA and CDR2 is YSYEKL. Here the CDR3 reads CANTLAGNYNEQFF. CDR3 DNA: TGCGCCAACACACTAGCGGGAAATTACAATGAGCAGTTCTTC.

CDR3 protein: CASSLGSWGGETQYF. CDR3 nucleotides: TGTGCCAGCAGCCTAGGATCCTGGGGAGGAGAGACCCAGTACTTC. This chain uses TRBV7-6 with TRBJ2-5, with D perhaps matching TRBD2 (6 bases). This CDR3 contains 15 residues. The germline CDR1 and CDR2 sequences are SGHVS and FNYEAQ. V lost 5 bases, J lost 4 bases, and 17 bases lay in between.

The chain combines TRBV6-6 with TRBJ1-5; a weak D match, TRBD1 (5 bases). Germline loops: CDR1 MNHNY, CDR2 SVGAGI (reference sequence). The CDR3 extends over 12 amino acids. Trimming removed 11 bases from V and 4 bases from J, with 12 bases in between. The CDR3 DNA follows: TGTGCCGTCTGGGCAGGGAATCAGCCCCAGCATTTT. This encodes CAVWAGNQPQHF.

V and J are TRBV11-2 and TRBJ2-1; D not certain. The germline V gene has CDR1 SGHAT and CDR2 FQNNGV. The CDR3 loop spans 12 amino acids. Trimming cost V 6 bases and J 9 bases, with 12 bases left between them. This CDR3 is CASREPPGEQFF. For the CDR3, the DNA is TGTGCCAGCAGAGAACCACCTGGTGAGCAGTTCTTC.

The chain couples TRBV7-2 to TRBJ1-1; perhaps TRBD1 as D (5 bases). V shed 3 bases and J shed 0 bases, with 8 bases lying between them. CDR3 length: 14 residues. Germline CDR1 is SGHTA and CDR2 is FQGNSA. This CDR3 is CASSFGTVNTEAFF. CDR3 nucleotide sequence: TGTGCCAGCAGCTTTGGGACGGTGAACACTGAAGCTTTCTTT.

The rearrangement uses TRBV4-3 and TRBJ1-4; tentatively, D is TRBD1 (6 bases). This CDR3 spans 18 amino acids. Germline V gene data show CDR1 as LGHNA and CDR2 as YSLEER. V lost 4 bases to trimming and J lost 3 bases, with 21 bases between them. This CDR3 is CASSPEWGPDVPNEKLFF. CDR3 nucleotide sequence: TGCGCCAGCAGCCCCGAGTGGGGGCCGGATGTTCCTAATGAAAAACTGTTTTTT.

The chain links TRBV2 to TRBJ2-3; possible D gene TRBD1, 6 bases. The CDR3 is 15 residues long. Germline-derived CDR1 and CDR2 are SNHLY and FYNNEI. Trimming pared 4 bases from V and 3 bases from J, leaving 14 bases between. The CDR3 DNA sequence: TGTGCCAGCAGTGGTGCAGGGGTCAGTACAGATACGCAGTATTTT. This translates into CASSGAGVSTDTQYF.

The chain joins TRBV30 to TRBJ1-1; D possibly corresponds to TRBD1 (5 bases). Germline V gene data show CDR1 as GTSNPN and CDR2 as SVGIG (reference sequence). The CDR3 length is 12 residues. V lost 0 bases and J lost 11, with 13 bases in between. Here the CDR3 reads CAWSVGALRAFF. The CDR3 DNA reads TGTGCCTGGAGTGTAGGGGCCCTAAGGGCTTTCTTT.

In the case of this clone: This same CDR3 is encoded by further DNA sequences in the sample. V and J are TRBV6-4 and TRBJ1-1; D uncertain. Germline V gives CDR1 MRHNA, CDR2 SNTAGT. The V and J ends lost 2 bases and 5 bases respectively, with 9 bases between them. The CDR3 contains 13 residues. The CDR3 region is CASSDSGGTEAFF. The CDR3 bases are TGTGCCAGCAGTGACAGCGGAGGAACTGAAGCTTTCTTT.